This T cell receptor (beta chain) was identified in a study of blood T cell repertoires in COVID-19. Trimming removed 5 bases from V and 7 bases from J, with 11 bases in between. Germline V gene data show CDR1 as DFQATT and CDR2 as SNEGSKA (reference sequence). The CDR3 covers 11 residues. Here immunoSEQ multiplex PCR was the method, and the copy in TCRdb shows in-frame clones only, minus some. The data show roughly 250,000 clones, 84% seen once. The sequence derives from a human donor in a cohort sampled during active COVID-19. The V call is TRBV20-1, the J call TRBJ1-2; D might be TRBD1 (5 bases). Specimen: peripheral blood. This CDR3 reads CSAPRQFGYTF. The CDR3 DNA follows: TGCAGTGCTCCGAGACAGTTTGGCTACACCTTC.